This T cell receptor beta chain derives from a study of blood T cell repertoires in COVID-19. Note on this clone: At the DNA level, this CDR3 is encoded by other sequences in the same sample as well.

Original data processing: It was from reference gene primer amplification that nucleated cell counts were estimated. Profiling relied on immunoSEQ multiplex PCR, and the TCRdb table lists in-frame clones only, not all of them. That table is the source of V, J and clone size, and D and trimming were worked out from the DNA. Of fewer than 120,000 clones detected, about 88% appear once; the ten largest clones hold approximately 3.3%. The material sequenced was peripheral blood. The source is a woman between 45 and 60 years old with acute or convalescent COVID-19.

As DNA, the CDR3 is TGTGCCAGCAGCTTGGACCCACTCGAGACCCAGTACTTC. It yields the protein CASSLDPLETQYF. The chain carries TRBV5-5 and TRBJ2-5; D unresolved. CDR1 is SGHKS, CDR2 YYEKEE, per germline (reference sequence). The CDR3 has 13 amino acids. V was clipped by 0 bases and J by 5 bases, with 8 bases between them. Full variable domain (remainder filled in from reference TRBV5-5 and TRBJ2-5): DAGVTQSPTHLIKTRGQQVTLRCSPISGHKSVSWYQQVLGQGPQFIFQYYEKEERGRGNFPDRFSARQFPNYSSELNVNALLLGDSALYLCASSLDPLETQYFGPGTRLLVL.